This passage covers 32 T cell receptor beta chains from one sample sequenced in a study of CD8 T cells in ankylosing spondylitis. TCRdb analysed the 5' RACE reads with MiXCR anew, one entry per CDR3 protein. The sample lists about 300,000 distinct CDR3 sequences; approximately 10% were seen once. Sequencing used blood, either unsorted or a sorted T cell fraction (not recorded which). The receptors were sampled from a female donor with ankylosing spondylitis or in good health (not recorded which).

For the CDR3, the DNA is TGCAGCGCGACTCTGGGGGGGGTAAGCAATCAGCCCCAGCATTTT. Amino acid sequence: CSATLGGVSNQPQHF. The V and J genes are TRBV29-1 and TRBJ1-5; tentative D call: TRBD1 (5 bases). Germline V gene data show CDR1 as SQVTM and CDR2 as ANQGSEA. The CDR3 runs to 15 residues. The V end lost 7 bases, the J end lost 1 base, and 17 bases lay between the germline ends.

This clonotype has at least ten counts. This chain uses TRBV5-6 with TRBJ1-4; no clear D gene. The CDR3 spans 13 residues. V gave up 0 bases and J gave up 8 bases, with 8 bases separating them. CDR1 is SGHDT and CDR2 is YYEEEE in the germline V gene. Here the CDR3 DNA reads TGTGCCAGCAGCTTGGGAGTGGAGGAAAAACTGTTTTTT. It codes for CASSLGVEEKLFF.

This chain links TRBV5-4 with TRBJ2-1, with TRBD1 identical over 7 bases. Germline V gene lookup returns CDR1 SGHNT and CDR2 YYREEE (reference sequence). Germline trimming cut 3 bases from V and 6 bases from J; bases unmatched to any gene: 21. The CDR3 has 19 amino acids. The CDR3 loop is CASSSPEDRLIPEVNEQFF. The CDR3 DNA is TGTGCCAGCAGCTCACCGGAGGACAGGCTTATCCCGGAGGTCAATGAGCAGTTCTTC.

The table lists this clonotype with a few counts. The chain uses TRBV7-2 and TRBJ1-5, with 8 positions matching TRBD1. The CDR3 spans 15 residues. The germline CDR1 and CDR2 sequences are SGHTA and FQGNSA. V was clipped by 2 bases and J by 3 bases; unmatched bases: 3. The CDR3 spells CASSLNRGSNQPQHF. DNA for the CDR3: TGTGCCAGCAGCTTAAACAGGGGGTCCAATCAGCCCCAGCATTTT.

The CDR3: CASSPEGLSNVLTF. DNA of the CDR3: TGTGCCAGCAGCCCCGAGGGTTTGAGCAACGTCCTGACTTTC. The rearrangement uses TRBV5-6 and TRBJ2-6, with D maybe TRBD2 (5 bases). V dropped 4 bases and J dropped 9 bases, with 14 bases sitting between them. The CDR3 length is 14 residues. The V gene's germline CDR1 is SGHDT and CDR2 YYEEEE.

The chain carries TRBV20-1 and TRBJ2-1, with 8 bases matching TRBD2. Germline V gene data show CDR1 as DFQATT and CDR2 as SNEGSKA (reference sequence). V shed 0 bases and J 4 bases; nucleotides not matched to a gene: 5. The CDR3 is 15 residues long. CDR3 amino acids: CSARDGIAGYNEQFF. Here the CDR3 DNA reads TGCAGTGCTAGAGATGGAATAGCGGGGTACAATGAGCAGTTCTTC.

The sample holds a few counts of this clonotype. The V call is TRBV15, the J call TRBJ1-5; no definite D call. Germline V lookup: CDR1 LNHNV, CDR2 YYDKDF (reference sequence). The germline V and J ends were trimmed by 0 bases and 4 bases, with 1 base remaining between them. CDR3 length: 12 residues. The CDR3 region has the DNA TGTGCCACCAGCAGAGATAATCAGCCCCAGCATTTT. Translated: CATSRDNQPQHF.

In its sample, this clonotype was seen many times. This chain connects TRBV7-2 to TRBJ1-6; D ambiguous. The V end was cut by 1 base, the J end by 3 bases, with 13 bases between. Germline lookup yields CDR1 SGHTA and CDR2 FQGNSA. This CDR3 is 17 amino acids long. DNA for the CDR3: TGTGCCAGCAGCTTAGGGAGGGATCGTAACTATAATTCACCCCTCCACTTT. Residues: CASSLGRDRNYNSPLHF.

This chain links TRBV2 with TRBJ2-5; the D is unclear. The germline V gene encodes CDR1 SNHLY and CDR2 FYNNEI. Trimming took 3 bases from V and 2 from J, leaving 7 bases between them. This CDR3 is 13 amino acids long. The CDR3 sequence: CASSERRQETQYF. CDR3 DNA: TGTGCCAGCAGTGAGCGCCGTCAAGAGACCCAGTACTTC.

Many counts were recorded for this clonotype. The gene calls are TRBV20-1 and TRBJ2-1; 8 bases map to TRBD2. The CDR3 covers 15 residues. Germline CDR1 reads DFQATT; CDR2 reads SNEGSKA (reference sequence). Trimming took 2 bases from V and 4 from J; bases not matched to a gene: 7. The DNA for the CDR3 is TGCAGTGCTAGACCAGCGGGAGTGCGATACAATGAGCAGTTCTTC. It is translated as CSARPAGVRYNEQFF.

This chain links TRBV19 with TRBJ1-2, with D hard to call. There are 14 residues in the CDR3. From germline, CDR1 is LNHDA and CDR2 SQIVND (reference sequence). Between the trimmed V and J ends, which lost 6 bases and 8 bases, there was a span of 19 bases. The CDR3 nucleotides read TGTGCCAGTAGGGCCGTGGAGGATTCGTCCGGCTACACCTTC. This translates into CASRAVEDSSGYTF. Based on the CDR3 plus reference TRBV19 and TRBJ1-2, the full variable domain is DGGITQSPKYLFRKEGQNVTLSCEQNLNHDAMYWYRQDPGQGLRLIYYSQIVNDFQKGDIAEGYSVSREKKESFPLTVTSAQKNPTAFYLCASRAVEDSSGYTFGSGTRLTVV.

At least ten counts were recorded for this clonotype. The chain is built from TRBV4-2 and TRBJ2-1; D may correspond to TRBD1 or TRBD2 (5 bases each). This CDR3 contains 15 residues. Trimming left V 2 bases short and J 2 bases short, with 10 bases between. The V gene's germline CDR1 is LGHNA and CDR2 YNFKEQ. The CDR3 DNA sequence: TGTGCCAGCAGCCAAAGAGCGGACACCTACAATGAGCAGTTCTTC. It is translated as CASSQRADTYNEQFF.

A note on this clonotype: This may arise from a read error, as a much more abundant clone is one base away. This chain connects TRBV20-1 to TRBJ2-1; 12 bases are shared with TRBD2. Trimming took 5 bases from V and 13 from J; bases not matched to a gene: 15. CDR3 length equals 15 residues. Germline CDR1 DFQATT, CDR2 SNEGSKA (reference sequence). CDR3: CSALTSGSEISFQFF. The CDR3 DNA reads as TGCAGTGCTCTGACTAGCGGGAGCGAGATCTCATTTCAGTTCTTC.

This clonotype came up many times. This sequence joins TRBV5-1 and TRBJ2-3; TRBD2 matches at 11 bases. The CDR3 runs 17 residues. With 3 bases clipped from V and 0 bases from J, the junction kept 6 bases outside the gene matches. Germline CDR1 and CDR2: SGHRS and YFSETQ. The CDR3 here is CASSYKLAGASTDTQYF. The CDR3, as DNA: TGCGCCAGCAGCTACAAACTAGCGGGGGCAAGCACAGATACGCAGTATTTT.

This clonotype has ten or more counts. This sequence joins TRBV5-1 and TRBJ2-7; D perhaps matches TRBD1 (6 bases). V dropped 3 bases and J dropped 3 bases, with 10 bases sitting between them. Germline-derived CDR1 and CDR2 are SGHRS and YFSETQ. This CDR3 contains 13 residues. CDR3 in DNA: TGCGCCAGCAGCTCGGGACACAACTACGAGCAGTACTTC. Translation: CASSSGHNYEQYF.

This clonotype showed up many times. The chain joins TRBV7-2 to TRBJ2-2; D might be TRBD1 or TRBD2, each matching 6 bases. V was cut by 6 bases and J by 7 bases, with 21 bases left in between. The CDR3 consists of 16 residues. The germline V gene encodes CDR1 SGHTA and CDR2 FQGNSA. CDR3 sequence: CASRLGTPQGRGELFF. As DNA, the CDR3 is TGTGCCAGCAGGCTCGGGACTCCCCAGGGGCGCGGGGAGCTGTTTTTT.

This clonotype was observed at least ten times. CDR3 amino acids: CSVGETGELFF. The DNA for the CDR3 is TGCAGCGTTGGTGAAACCGGGGAGCTGTTTTTT. This chain uses TRBV29-1 with TRBJ2-2, with no clear D. V lost 4 bases, J lost 5 bases, and 5 bases lay in between. The CDR3 consists of 11 residues. Germline V lookup: CDR1 SQVTM, CDR2 ANQGSEA.

The rearrangement joins TRBV28 to TRBJ2-5; D may correspond to TRBD1 or TRBD2 (5 bases each). The germline CDR1 and CDR2 sequences are MDHEN and SYDVKM. With 3 bases removed from V and 2 bases from J, the gap between germline ends came to 34 bases. CDR3 length: 22 residues. In DNA, the CDR3 is TGTGCCAGCAGTTTCCCTCCCTGGACACCTTCGGATGAATTGCGGGCTCAAGAGACCCAGTACTTC. Encoded protein: CASSFPPWTPSDELRAQETQYF. The full variable domain, in which reference TRBV28 and TRBJ2-5 provide the parts outside the CDR3, is DVKVTQSSRYLVKRTGEKVFLECVQDMDHENMFWYRQDPGLGLRLIYFSYDVKMKEKGDIPEGYSVSREKKERFSLILESASTNQTSMYLCASSFPPWTPSDELRAQETQYFGPGTRLLVL.

The count of this clonotype is one. This may be a read error: a much more frequent sequence differs by one nucleotide. J is TRBJ1-5 and V is TRBV20-1; 7 nucleotides match TRBD1. The germline CDR1 and CDR2 sequences are DFQATT and SNEGSKA (reference sequence). The CDR3 runs to 17 residues. Trimming at V came to 4 bases and at J to 2 bases, leaving 14 bases not matched to a gene. The chain's CDR3 is CSATTLPGTEGNQPQHF. CDR3 DNA sequence: TGCAGTGCTACGACCCTCCCAGGGACAGAGGGCAATCAGCCCCAGCATTTT.

A remark on this clonotype: A much larger clonotype is one base distant, so this may be a read error. V is TRBV6-1 and J is TRBJ2-7; a weak D match, TRBD1 (6 bases). Looked up from germline, CDR1 is MNHNS and CDR2 is SASEGT. The CDR3 is 13 residues long. In nucleotides, the CDR3 is TGTGCCAGCAGCGAGGGTTTAAACAGGGTGGAGTCCTTC. It is translated as CASSEGLNRVESF.

This clonotype was seen a handful of times. The V gene is TRBV6-1, the J gene TRBJ1-3; 8 bases match TRBD1. The CDR3 covers 14 residues. V was pared by 6 bases and J by 4 bases, with 5 bases of the junction left unmatched. Germline CDR1 MNHNS, CDR2 SASEGT. For the CDR3, the DNA is TGTGCCAGCAGGTCAGGGGGCGCAGGAAACACCATATATTTT. Protein sequence: CASRSGGAGNTIYF.

This chain uses TRBV7-2 with TRBJ2-7, with unresolved D. CDR1 SGHTA and CDR2 FQGNSA come from the germline V gene. This CDR3 has 14 amino acids. V was cut by 5 bases and J by 2 bases, with 13 bases left in between. The CDR3 reads CASSPLARPYEQYF. In nucleotides, the CDR3 is TGTGCCAGCAGCCCCTTGGCGAGGCCCTACGAGCAGTACTTC.

This clonotype has just one count. The V call is TRBV20-1, the J call TRBJ1-2; D not resolved. Germline CDR1 reads DFQATT; CDR2 reads SNEGSKA (reference sequence). Trimming left V 3 bases short and J 14 bases short, with 13 bases between. The CDR3 has 10 residues. The CDR3 loop is CSASHPGGTF. CDR3 nucleotides: TGCAGTGCTAGTCATCCCGGTGGTACCTTC.

This clonotype came up a few times. The chain links TRBV7-2 to TRBJ2-1, with 10 bases identical to TRBD2. Germline V gene lookup returns CDR1 SGHTA and CDR2 FQGNSA. Trimming at V came to 5 bases and at J to 7 bases, leaving 8 bases not matched to a gene. The CDR3 is made up of 15 amino acids. The CDR3 spells CASSDRASGGNEQFF. The CDR3 DNA reads TGTGCCAGCAGCGACAGGGCTAGCGGGGGAAATGAGCAGTTCTTC.

This clonotype appeared many times. The chain employs TRBV12-3 or TRBV12-4 and TRBJ2-4; TRBD2 matches 8 bases. The CDR3 sequence is 16 residues long. J lost 0 bases, V lost 5 bases, and 6 bases had no gene match. The CDR3 region is CASSPGRVGAKNIQYF. Written as DNA, the CDR3 is TGTGCCAGCAGTCCCGGGAGGGTGGGAGCCAAAAACATTCAGTACTTC.

This clonotype came up many times. The rearrangement links TRBV18 to TRBJ2-1; TRBD2 matches 7 bases. This CDR3 spans 16 amino acids. Germline CDR1 KGHSH, CDR2 LQKENI. J gave up 3 bases and V 6 bases, and 11 bases lay outside the gene matches. CDR3 sequence reads: CASSPAKAGVYNEQFF. In nucleotides, the CDR3 is TGTGCCAGCTCCCCCGCTAAGGCGGGGGTCTACAATGAGCAGTTCTTC.

This clonotype was picked up many times. J is TRBJ2-7 and V is TRBV29-1; TRBD1 or TRBD2 may be the D gene (6 bases each). The CDR3 totals 14 residues. Looked up from germline, CDR1 is SQVTM and CDR2 is ANQGSEA. The V and J ends lost 6 bases and 6 bases respectively, with 21 bases between them. The CDR3 protein is CSVALKGGGSEQYF. The DNA of the CDR3 is TGCAGCGTCGCCCTCAAGGGGGGCGGATCCGAGCAGTACTTC.

The chain joins TRBV28 to TRBJ2-7; D is tentatively TRBD1 or TRBD2 (5 bases each). The CDR3 loop spans 14 amino acids. CDR1 MDHEN and CDR2 SYDVKM come from the germline V gene. Trimming removed 5 bases from V and 1 base from J, with 12 bases in between. Written as DNA, the CDR3 is TGTGCCAGCAGTGTTCGGGACCCATCCTACGAGCAGTACTTC. Protein product: CASSVRDPSYEQYF.

The chain recombines TRBV11-2 with TRBJ2-1; 14 nucleotides match TRBD2. Germline V CDR1 and CDR2: SGHAT, FQNNGV. V shed 5 bases and J 3 bases; nucleotides not matched to a gene: 12. The CDR3 is 19 residues long. The DNA for the CDR3 is TGTGCCAGCAGCACCAGACTAGCGGGAGGGCCTATCGTCTACAATGAGCAGTTCTTC. It yields the protein CASSTRLAGGPIVYNEQFF.

This sequence joins TRBV9 and TRBJ2-1, with TRBD2 matching over 9 bases. Looked up from germline, CDR1 is SGDLS and CDR2 is YYNGEE. Unmatched junction bases numbered 9, after V lost 0 bases and J lost 5 bases. The CDR3 totals 17 residues. CDR3 protein: CASSVGSLVAGDNEQFF. The DNA of the CDR3 is TGTGCCAGCAGCGTAGGGTCCTTGGTAGCGGGGGACAATGAGCAGTTCTTC.

Only a few counts were recorded for this clonotype. The rearrangement uses TRBV6-6 and TRBJ2-7; D perhaps matches TRBD2 (6 bases). CDR3 length equals 13 residues. Trimming stripped 2 bases from V and 3 bases from J, with 8 bases between. The germline V gene has CDR1 MNHNY and CDR2 SVGAGI (reference sequence). The DNA for the CDR3 is TGTGCCAGCAGTTACGCGGGAAACTACGAGCAGTACTTC. As protein: CASSYAGNYEQYF.

This clonotype was counted ten times or more. This chain uses TRBV29-1 with TRBJ2-1; possibly TRBD2 for D (6 bases). Trimming pared 7 bases from V and 2 bases from J, leaving 15 bases between. The CDR3 is made up of 14 amino acids. From germline, CDR1 is SQVTM and CDR2 ANQGSEA. The CDR3 spells CSATGGSTYNEQFF. CDR3 bases: TGCAGCGCCACCGGGGGATCCACCTACAATGAGCAGTTCTTC.